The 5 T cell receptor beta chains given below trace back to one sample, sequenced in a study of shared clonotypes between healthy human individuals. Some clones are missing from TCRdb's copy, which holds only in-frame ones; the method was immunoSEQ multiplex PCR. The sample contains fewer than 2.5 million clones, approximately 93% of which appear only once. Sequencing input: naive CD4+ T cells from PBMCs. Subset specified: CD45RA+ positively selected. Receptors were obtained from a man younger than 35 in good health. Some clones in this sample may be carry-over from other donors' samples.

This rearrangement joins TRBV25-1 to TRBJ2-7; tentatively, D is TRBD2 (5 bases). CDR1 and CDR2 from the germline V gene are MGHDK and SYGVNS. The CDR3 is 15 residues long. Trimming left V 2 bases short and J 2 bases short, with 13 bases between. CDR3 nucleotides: TGTGCCAGCAGTGAAGGGCAGGTCGGGGCCTACGAGCAGTACTTC. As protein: CASSEGQVGAYEQYF.

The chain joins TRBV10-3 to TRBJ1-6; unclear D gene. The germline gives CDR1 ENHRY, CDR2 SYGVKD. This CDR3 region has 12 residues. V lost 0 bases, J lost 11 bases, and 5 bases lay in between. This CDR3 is CAISESMAPLHF. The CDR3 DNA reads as TGTGCCATCAGTGAGTCTATGGCACCCCTCCACTTT.

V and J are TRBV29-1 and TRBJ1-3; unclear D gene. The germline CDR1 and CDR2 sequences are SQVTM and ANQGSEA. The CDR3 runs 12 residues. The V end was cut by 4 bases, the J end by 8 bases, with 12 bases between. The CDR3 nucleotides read TGCAGCGTTGGTGGTGGAGTCGACACCATATATTTT. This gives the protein CSVGGGVDTIYF. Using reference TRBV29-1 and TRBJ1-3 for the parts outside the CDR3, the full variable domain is SAVISQKPSRDICQRGTSLTIQCQVDSQVTMMFWYRQQPGQSLTLIATANQGSEATYESGFVIDKFPISRPNLTFSTLTVSNMSPEDSSIYLCSVGGGVDTIYFGEGSWLTVV.

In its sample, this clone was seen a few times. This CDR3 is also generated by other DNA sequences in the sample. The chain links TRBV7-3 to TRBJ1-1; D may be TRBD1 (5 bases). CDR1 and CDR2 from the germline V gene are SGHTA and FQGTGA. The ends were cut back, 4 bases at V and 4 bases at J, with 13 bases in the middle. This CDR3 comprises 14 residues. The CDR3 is CASSSQGGSTEAFF. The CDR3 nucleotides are TGTGCCAGCAGCTCCCAGGGAGGGAGCACTGAAGCTTTCTTT.

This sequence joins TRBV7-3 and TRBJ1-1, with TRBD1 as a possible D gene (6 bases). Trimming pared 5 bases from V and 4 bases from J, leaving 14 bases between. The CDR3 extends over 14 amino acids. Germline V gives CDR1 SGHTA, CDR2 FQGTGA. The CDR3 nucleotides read TGTGCCAGCAGCCCCCGAGGGGGGGGCACTGAAGCTTTCTTT. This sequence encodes CASSPRGGGTEAFF. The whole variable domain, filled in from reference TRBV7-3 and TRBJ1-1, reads GAGVSQTPSNKVTEKGKYVELRCDPISGHTALYWYRQSLGQGPEFLIYFQGTGAADDSGLPNDRFFAVRPEGSVSTLKIQRTERGDSAVYLCASSPRGGGTEAFFGQGTRLTVV.